This entry concerns a single T cell receptor beta chain. Its antigen remains unknown. The CDR3 does not end in the conserved phenylalanine or tryptophan, so this is likely a read error. No DNA is shown, since the ends of the CDR3 on it are uncertain; the CDR3 is the one TCRdb lists. The data are from a study of tumor and adjacent non-tumor tissue in lung cancer. Study-wide context: Histology: about a dozen adenocarcinoma, a couple of squamous cell carcinoma, 1 small cell lung cancer. On average, productive TCRbeta reads reached roughly 4.2 million per sample.

Whole-study findings and limits: Top 100 clones took a larger repertoire share in normal lung. Compared with tumor, normal lung showed significantly lower TCR diversity.

Germline loops: CDR1 SGHAT, CDR2 FQNNGV. The CDR3 sequence runs 14 residues, both termini included. RNA was extracted from bulk tissue without any cell sorting. The library came from three nested PCR rounds adapted from ARM-PCR protocols. One entry per CDR3 protein, called by TCRdb with MiXCR from the multiplex PCR reads. The sample lists 70,000 to 80,000 distinct CDR3 sequences; approximately 77% were seen once. Sequenced material: lung tumor tissue. The chain couples TRBV11-2 to TRBJ2-1; TRBD1 was called by the table and not checked on the DNA. The source of this sequence is a woman aged 40 to 50 with non-small cell lung cancer. The CDR3 sequence is CASSPRTWYNEQIS.